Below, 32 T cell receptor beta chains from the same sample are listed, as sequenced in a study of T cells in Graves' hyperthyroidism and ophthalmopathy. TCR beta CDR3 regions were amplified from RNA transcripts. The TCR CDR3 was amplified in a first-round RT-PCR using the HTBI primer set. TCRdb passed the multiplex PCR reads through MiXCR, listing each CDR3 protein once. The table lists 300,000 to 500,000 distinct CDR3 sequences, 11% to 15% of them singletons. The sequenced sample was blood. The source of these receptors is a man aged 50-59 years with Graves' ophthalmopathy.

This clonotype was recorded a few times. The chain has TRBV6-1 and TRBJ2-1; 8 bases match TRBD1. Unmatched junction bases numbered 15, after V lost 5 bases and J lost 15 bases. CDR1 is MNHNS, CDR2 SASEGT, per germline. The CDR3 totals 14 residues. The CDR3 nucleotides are TGTGCCAGCAGTTATGGAGAAGGGACAGGCCTGTGGTTCTTC. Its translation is CASSYGEGTGLWFF.

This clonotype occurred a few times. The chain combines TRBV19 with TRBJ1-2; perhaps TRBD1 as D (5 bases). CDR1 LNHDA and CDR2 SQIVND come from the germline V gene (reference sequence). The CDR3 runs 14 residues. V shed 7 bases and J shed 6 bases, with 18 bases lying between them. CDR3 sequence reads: CASKTTRGSHGYTF. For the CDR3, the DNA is TGTGCCAGTAAAACCACTCGGGGGAGCCATGGCTACACCTTC.

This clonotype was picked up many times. The CDR3 is CASSLTLQGVEQFF. The DNA of the CDR3 is TGTGCCAGCAGCTTAACGTTGCAGGGGGTTGAGCAGTTCTTC. V and J are TRBV7-3 and TRBJ2-1; 7 bases fit TRBD1. V dropped 0 bases and J dropped 9; count of bases not matched to a gene: 5. Germline lookup yields CDR1 SGHTA and CDR2 FQGTGA. The CDR3 loop spans 14 amino acids.

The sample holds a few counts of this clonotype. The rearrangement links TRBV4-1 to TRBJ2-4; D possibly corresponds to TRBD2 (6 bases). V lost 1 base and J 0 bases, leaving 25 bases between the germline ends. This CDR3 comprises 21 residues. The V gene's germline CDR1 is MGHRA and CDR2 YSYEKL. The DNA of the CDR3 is TGCGCCAGCAGCCAAGTCGGGACTGGAAAAGGAAAAAATCTAGCCAAAAACATTCAGTACTTC. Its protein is CASSQVGTGKGKNLAKNIQYF.

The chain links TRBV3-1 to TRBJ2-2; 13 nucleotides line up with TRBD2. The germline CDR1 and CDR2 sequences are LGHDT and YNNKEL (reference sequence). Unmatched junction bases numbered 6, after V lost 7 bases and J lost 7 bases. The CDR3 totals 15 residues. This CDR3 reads CASTGLAGVGGELFF. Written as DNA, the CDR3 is TGTGCCAGCACCGGACTAGCGGGAGTTGGCGGGGAGCTGTTTTTT. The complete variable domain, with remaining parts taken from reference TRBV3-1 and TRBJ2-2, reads DTAVSQTPKYLVTQMGNDKSIKCEQNLGHDTMYWYKQDSKKFLKIMFSYNNKELIINETVPNRFSPKSPDKAHLNLHINSLELGDSAVYFCASTGLAGVGGELFFGEGSRLTVL.

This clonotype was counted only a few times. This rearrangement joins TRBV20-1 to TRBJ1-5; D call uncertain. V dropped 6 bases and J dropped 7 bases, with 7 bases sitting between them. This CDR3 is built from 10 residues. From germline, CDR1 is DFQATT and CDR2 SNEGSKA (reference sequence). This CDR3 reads CSAPAQPQHF. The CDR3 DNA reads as TGCAGTGCCCCTGCCCAGCCCCAGCATTTT.

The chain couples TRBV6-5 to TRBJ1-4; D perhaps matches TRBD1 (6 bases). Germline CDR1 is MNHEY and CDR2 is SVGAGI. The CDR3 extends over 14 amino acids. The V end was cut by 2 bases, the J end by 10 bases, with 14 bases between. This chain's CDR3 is CASSYPGGAAKLFF. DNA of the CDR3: TGTGCCAGCAGTTACCCGGGGGGGGCGGCAAAACTGTTTTTT.

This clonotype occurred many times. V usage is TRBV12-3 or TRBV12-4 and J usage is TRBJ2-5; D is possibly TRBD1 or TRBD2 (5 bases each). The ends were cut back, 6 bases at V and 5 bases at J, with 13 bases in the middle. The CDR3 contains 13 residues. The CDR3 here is CASSGSWGETQYF. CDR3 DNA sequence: TGTGCCAGCAGCGGTTCCTGGGGGGAGACCCAGTACTTC.

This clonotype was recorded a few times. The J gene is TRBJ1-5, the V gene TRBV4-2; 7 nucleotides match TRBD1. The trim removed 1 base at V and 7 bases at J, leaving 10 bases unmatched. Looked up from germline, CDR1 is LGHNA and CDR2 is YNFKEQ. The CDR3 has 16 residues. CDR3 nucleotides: TGTGCCAGCAGCCAAGGAAGGGACAGAAATAACCAGCCCCAGCATTTT. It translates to CASSQGRDRNNQPQHF.

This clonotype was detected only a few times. This chain's CDR3 is CASSQDRAGILSEQYF. The CDR3 DNA follows: TGTGCCAGCAGCCAAGATCGGGCAGGGATTCTGTCGGAGCAGTACTTC. V gene TRBV3-1 combines with J gene TRBJ2-7; possibly TRBD1 for D (5 bases). The germline V and J ends were trimmed by 0 bases and 7 bases, with 19 bases remaining between them. This CDR3 region has 16 residues. The V gene's germline CDR1 is LGHDT and CDR2 YNNKEL (reference sequence).

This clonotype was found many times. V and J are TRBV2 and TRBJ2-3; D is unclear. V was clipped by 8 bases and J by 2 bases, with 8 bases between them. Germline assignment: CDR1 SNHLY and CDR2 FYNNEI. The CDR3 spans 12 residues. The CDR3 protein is CASPTSTDTQYF. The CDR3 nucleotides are TGTGCCAGCCCGACTTCCACAGATACGCAGTATTTT.

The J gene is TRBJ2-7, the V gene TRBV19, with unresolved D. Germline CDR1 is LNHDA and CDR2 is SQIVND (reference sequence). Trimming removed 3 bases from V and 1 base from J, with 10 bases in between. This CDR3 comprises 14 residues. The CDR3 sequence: CASSIGPTSYEQYF. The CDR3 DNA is TGTGCCAGTAGTATCGGCCCCACTTCCTACGAGCAGTACTTC. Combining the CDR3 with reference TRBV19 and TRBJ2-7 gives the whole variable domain DGGITQSPKYLFRKEGQNVTLSCEQNLNHDAMYWYRQDPGQGLRLIYYSQIVNDFQKGDIAEGYSVSREKKESFPLTVTSAQKNPTAFYLCASSIGPTSYEQYFGPGTRLTVT.

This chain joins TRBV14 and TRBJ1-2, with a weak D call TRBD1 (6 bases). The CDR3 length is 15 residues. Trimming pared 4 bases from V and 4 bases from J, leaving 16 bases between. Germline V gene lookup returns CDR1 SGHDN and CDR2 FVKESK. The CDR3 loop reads CASSPTLQGTYGYTF. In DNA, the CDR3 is TGTGCCAGCAGCCCGACCCTACAGGGAACCTATGGCTACACCTTC.

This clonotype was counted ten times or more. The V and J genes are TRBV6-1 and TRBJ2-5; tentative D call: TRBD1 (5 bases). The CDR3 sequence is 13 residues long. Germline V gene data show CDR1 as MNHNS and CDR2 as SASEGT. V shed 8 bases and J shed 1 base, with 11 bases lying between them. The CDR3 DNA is TGTGCCAGCGTCAGACAGCTCCAAGAGACCCAGTACTTC. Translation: CASVRQLQETQYF.

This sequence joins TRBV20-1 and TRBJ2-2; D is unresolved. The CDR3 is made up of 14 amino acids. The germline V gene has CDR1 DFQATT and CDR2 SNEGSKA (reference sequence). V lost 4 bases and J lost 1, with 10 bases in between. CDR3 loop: CSAKPPWNTGELFF. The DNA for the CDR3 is TGCAGTGCTAAGCCCCCTTGGAACACCGGGGAGCTGTTTTTT.

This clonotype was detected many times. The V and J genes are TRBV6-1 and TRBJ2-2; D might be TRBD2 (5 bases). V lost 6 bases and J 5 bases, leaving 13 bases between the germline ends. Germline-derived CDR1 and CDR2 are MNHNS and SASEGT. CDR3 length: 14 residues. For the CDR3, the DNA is TGTGCCAGCAGGACTACTAGGATTACCGGGGAGCTGTTTTTT. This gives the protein CASRTTRITGELFF.

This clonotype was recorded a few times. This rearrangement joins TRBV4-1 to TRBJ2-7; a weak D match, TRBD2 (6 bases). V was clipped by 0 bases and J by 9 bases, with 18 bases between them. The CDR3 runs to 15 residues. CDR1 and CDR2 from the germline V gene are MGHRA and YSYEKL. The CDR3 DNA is TGCGCCAGCAGCCAAGAAGGTGTCGGGAGTCCGTGGCAGTACTTC. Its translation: CASSQEGVGSPWQYF.

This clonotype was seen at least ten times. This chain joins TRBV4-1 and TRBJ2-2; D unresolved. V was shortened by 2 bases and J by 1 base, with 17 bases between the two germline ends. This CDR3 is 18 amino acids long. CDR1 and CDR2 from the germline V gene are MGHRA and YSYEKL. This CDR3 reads CASSQTGSSLKNTGELFF. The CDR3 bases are TGCGCCAGCAGCCAAACCGGTAGCAGCCTCAAGAACACCGGGGAGCTGTTTTTT.

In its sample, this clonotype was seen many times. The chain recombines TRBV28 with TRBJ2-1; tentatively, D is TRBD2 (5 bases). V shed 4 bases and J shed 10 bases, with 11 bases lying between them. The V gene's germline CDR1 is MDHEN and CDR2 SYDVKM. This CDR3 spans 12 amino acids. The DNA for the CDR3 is TGTGCCAGCAGTTCGCAAACTAGGGAGCAGTTCTTC. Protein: CASSSQTREQFF. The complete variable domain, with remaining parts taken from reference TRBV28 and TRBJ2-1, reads DVKVTQSSRYLVKRTGEKVFLECVQDMDHENMFWYRQDPGLGLRLIYFSYDVKMKEKGDIPEGYSVSREKKERFSLILESASTNQTSMYLCASSSQTREQFFGPGTRLTVL.

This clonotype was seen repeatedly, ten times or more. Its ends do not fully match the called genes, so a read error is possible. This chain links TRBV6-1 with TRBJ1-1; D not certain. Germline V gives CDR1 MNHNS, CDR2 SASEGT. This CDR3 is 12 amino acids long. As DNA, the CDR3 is TGTGCCAGCAGTAAAGCTAGGGTTGAAGCTTTCTTT. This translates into CASSKARVEAFF.

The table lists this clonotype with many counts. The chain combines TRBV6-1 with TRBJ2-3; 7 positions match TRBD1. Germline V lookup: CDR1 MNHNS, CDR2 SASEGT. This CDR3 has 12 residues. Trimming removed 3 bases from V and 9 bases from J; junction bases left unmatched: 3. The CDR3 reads CASSDRGGTQYF. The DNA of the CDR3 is TGTGCCAGCAGTGATAGAGGGGGCACGCAGTATTTT.

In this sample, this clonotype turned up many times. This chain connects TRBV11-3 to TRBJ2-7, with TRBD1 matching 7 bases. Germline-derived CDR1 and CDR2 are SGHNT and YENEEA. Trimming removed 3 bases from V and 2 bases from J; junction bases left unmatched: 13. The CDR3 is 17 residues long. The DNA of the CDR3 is TGTGCCAGCAGCTTCGCCGGGACAGTAAACGGAGCCTACGAGCAGTACTTC. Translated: CASSFAGTVNGAYEQYF.

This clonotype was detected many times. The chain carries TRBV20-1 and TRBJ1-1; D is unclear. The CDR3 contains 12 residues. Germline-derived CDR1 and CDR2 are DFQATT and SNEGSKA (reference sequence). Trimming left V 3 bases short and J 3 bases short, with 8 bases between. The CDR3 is CSARRPDTEAFF. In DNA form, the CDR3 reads TGCAGTGCTAGGAGACCTGACACTGAAGCTTTCTTT.

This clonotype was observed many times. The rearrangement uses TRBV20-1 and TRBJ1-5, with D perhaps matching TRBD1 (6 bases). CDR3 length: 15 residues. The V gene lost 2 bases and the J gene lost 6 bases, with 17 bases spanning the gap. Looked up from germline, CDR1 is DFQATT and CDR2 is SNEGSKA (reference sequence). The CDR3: CSARPPTGSGQPQHF. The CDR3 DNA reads TGCAGTGCTAGACCGCCCACAGGGTCTGGTCAGCCCCAGCATTTT.

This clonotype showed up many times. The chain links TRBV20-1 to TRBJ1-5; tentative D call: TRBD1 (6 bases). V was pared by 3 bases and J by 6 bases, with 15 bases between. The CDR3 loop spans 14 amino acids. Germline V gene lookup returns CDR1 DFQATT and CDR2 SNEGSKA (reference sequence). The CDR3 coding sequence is TGCAGTGCTAGTGATACAGGGCTGCGTCAGCCCCAGCATTTT. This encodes CSASDTGLRQPQHF.

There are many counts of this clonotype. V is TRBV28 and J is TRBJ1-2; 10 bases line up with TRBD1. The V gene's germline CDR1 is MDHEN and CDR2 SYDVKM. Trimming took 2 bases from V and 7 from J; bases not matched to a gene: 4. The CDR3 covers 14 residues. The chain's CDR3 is CASSLPGQGFGYTF. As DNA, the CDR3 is TGTGCCAGCAGTTTACCGGGACAGGGGTTTGGCTACACCTTC.

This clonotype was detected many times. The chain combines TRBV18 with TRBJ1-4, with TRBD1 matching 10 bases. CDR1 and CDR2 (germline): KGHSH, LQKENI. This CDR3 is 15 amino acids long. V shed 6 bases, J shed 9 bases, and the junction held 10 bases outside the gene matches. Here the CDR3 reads CASSQRDRGRKKLFF. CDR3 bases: TGTGCCAGCTCCCAAAGGGACAGGGGCCGGAAAAAACTGTTTTTT.

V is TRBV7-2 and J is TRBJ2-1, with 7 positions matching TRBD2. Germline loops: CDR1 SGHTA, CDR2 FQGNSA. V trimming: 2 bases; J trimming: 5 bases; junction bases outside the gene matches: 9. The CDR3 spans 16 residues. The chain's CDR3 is CASSLRAGVTHNEQFF. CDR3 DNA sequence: TGTGCCAGCAGCTTAAGGGCGGGAGTAACCCACAATGAGCAGTTCTTC. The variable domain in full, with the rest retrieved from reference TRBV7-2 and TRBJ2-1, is GAGVSQSPSNKVTEKGKDVELRCDPISGHTALYWYRQSLGQGLEFLIYFQGNSAPDKSGLPSDRFSAERTGGSVSTLTIQRTQQEDSAVYLCASSLRAGVTHNEQFFGPGTRLTVL.

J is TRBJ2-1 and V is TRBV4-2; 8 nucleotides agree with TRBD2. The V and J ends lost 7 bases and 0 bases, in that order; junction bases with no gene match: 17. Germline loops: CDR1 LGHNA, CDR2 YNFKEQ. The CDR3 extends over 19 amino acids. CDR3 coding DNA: TGTGCCAGCACCGCAGAGTTGCGGGAGGCCCCAGGCTCCTACAATGAGCAGTTCTTC. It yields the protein CASTAELREAPGSYNEQFF.

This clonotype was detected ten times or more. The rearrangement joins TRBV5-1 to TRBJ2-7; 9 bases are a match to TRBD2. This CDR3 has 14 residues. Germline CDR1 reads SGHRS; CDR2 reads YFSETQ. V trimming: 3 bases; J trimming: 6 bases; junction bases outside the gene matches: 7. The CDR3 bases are TGCGCCAGCAGCTACTCTAGCGGGATCCGCGAGCAGTACTTC. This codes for CASSYSSGIREQYF. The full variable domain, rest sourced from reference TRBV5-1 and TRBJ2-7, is KAGVTQTPRYLIKTRGQQVTLSCSPISGHRSVSWYQQTPGQGLQFLFEYFSETQRNKGNFPGRFSGRQFSNSRSEMNVSTLELGDSALYLCASSYSSGIREQYFGPGTRLTVT.

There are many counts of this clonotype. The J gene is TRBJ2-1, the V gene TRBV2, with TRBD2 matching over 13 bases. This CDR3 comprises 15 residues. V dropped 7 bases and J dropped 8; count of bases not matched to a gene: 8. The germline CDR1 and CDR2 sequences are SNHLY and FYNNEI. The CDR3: CASKGLAGANDEQFF. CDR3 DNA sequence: TGTGCCAGCAAAGGACTAGCGGGAGCTAACGATGAGCAGTTCTTC.

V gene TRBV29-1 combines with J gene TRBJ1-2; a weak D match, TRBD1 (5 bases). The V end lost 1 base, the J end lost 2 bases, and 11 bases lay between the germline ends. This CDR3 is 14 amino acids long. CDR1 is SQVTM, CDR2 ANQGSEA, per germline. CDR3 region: CSVEGDGHNYGYTF. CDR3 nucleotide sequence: TGCAGCGTTGAAGGGGACGGGCACAACTATGGCTACACCTTC.